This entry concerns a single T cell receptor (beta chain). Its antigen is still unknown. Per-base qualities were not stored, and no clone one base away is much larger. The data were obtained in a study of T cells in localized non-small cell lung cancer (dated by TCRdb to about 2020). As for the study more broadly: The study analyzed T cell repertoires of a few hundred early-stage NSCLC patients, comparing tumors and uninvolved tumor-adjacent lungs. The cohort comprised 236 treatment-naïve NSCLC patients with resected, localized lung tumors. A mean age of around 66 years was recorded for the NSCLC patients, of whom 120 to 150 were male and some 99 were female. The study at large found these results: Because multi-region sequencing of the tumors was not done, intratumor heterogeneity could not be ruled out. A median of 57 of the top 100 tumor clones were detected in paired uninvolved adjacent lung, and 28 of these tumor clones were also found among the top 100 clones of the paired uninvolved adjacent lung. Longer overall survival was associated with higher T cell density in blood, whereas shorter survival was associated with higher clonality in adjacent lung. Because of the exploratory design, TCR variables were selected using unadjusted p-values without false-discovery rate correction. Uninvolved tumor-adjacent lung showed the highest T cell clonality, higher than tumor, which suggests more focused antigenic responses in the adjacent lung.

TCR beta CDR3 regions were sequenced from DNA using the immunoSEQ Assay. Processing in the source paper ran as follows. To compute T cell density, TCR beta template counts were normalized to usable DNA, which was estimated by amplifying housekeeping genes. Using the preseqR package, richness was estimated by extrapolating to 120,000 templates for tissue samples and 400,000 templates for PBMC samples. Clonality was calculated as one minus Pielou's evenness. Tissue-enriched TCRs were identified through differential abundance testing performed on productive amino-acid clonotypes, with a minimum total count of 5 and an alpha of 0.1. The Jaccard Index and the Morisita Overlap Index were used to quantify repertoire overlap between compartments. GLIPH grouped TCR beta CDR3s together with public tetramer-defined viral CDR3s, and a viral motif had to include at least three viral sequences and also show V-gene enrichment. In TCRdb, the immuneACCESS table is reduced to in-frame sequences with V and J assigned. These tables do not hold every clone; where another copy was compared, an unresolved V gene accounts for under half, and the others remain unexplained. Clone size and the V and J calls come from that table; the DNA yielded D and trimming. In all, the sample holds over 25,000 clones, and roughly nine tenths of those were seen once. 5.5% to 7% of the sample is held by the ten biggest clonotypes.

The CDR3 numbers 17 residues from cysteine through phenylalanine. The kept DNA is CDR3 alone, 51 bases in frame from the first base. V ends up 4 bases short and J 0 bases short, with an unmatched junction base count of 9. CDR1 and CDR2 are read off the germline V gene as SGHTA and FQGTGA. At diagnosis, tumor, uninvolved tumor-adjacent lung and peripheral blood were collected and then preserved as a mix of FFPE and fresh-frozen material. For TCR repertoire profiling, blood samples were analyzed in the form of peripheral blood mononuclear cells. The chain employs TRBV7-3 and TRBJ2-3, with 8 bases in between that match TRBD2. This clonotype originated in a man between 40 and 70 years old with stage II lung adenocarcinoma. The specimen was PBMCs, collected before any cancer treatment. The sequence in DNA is TGTGCCAGCAGCTCCCAGCTGACTAGCGTTAGCACAGATACGCAGTATTTT. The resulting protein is CASSSQLTSVSTDTQYF.